This TCR beta chain was identified during a study of OX40 agonist ivuxolimab in advanced cancers. With regard to the full study: The costimulatory receptor OX40 (CD134) was targeted by ivuxolimab, a fully human IgG2 agonistic monoclonal antibody. Intravenous ivuxolimab was administered to patients every 2 weeks at six dose levels: 0.01, 0.1, 0.3, 1.5, 3 and 10 mg/kg. Of the roughly 51 patients in dose escalation, 19 had hepatocellular carcinoma, about 15 had melanoma, 9 had renal cell carcinoma and 9 had head and neck cancer. In the dose-escalation cohort, roughly four fifths of patients were male, and the mean age was around 60 years, with a range of about 20 to 79. Patients were allowed to have had prior anti-PD-1, anti-PD-L1 or anti-CTLA-4 therapy, and 30% to 40% of the dose-escalation patients had been treated with checkpoint inhibitors. Three dose-escalation patients achieved partial responses, one with hepatocellular carcinoma and two with cutaneous melanoma. Peripheral TCRbeta sequencing aimed to test whether ivuxolimab altered TCR sequence diversity and caused clonal T-cell expansion. The monotherapy dose-escalation portion (N ≈ 56 patients) of the phase I ivuxolimab trial is reported in the paper. Beyond this particular receptor, the publication reports: Low levels of normalized T-cell clonal expansion were also seen in some patients who did not respond. At doses of 0.1 to 3.0 mg/kg, clonal expansion of both CD4+ and CD8+ T cells in blood was seen between baseline and week 6. In the 0.1-3.0 mg/kg groups, partial responders had among the lowest normalized peripheral clonal expansion, particularly in CD8+ T cells. The antigen specificity of the clonally expanded peripheral T cells was not determined. On average, CD8+ T cells showed more expanded clones than CD4+ T cells after ivuxolimab.

From a lookup of the germline V gene, CDR1 and CDR2 are SGHDT and YYEEEE. Trimming at the junction amounts to 1 base on V and 3 bases on J, and the germline ends lie 14 bases apart. From cysteine to phenylalanine, the CDR3 is 16 amino acids long. Just the 48-base CDR3 DNA is kept, in frame starting at base 1. Comment on this clone: The antigen this receptor binds is unknown. Base quality data are lacking; no much larger clone is found one base away.

To sequence the TCRbeta CDR3 region, genomic DNA was isolated from the sorted cells. The immunoSEQ Assay was used for sequencing of TCRbeta CDR3 regions. This is the immuneACCESS table as TCRdb keeps it, with only in-frame sequences that have V and J called. A part of the clones is gone; compared with another copy, unresolved V genes explain less than half, and the rest is unexplained. Recorded for this sample are tens of thousands of clones; 87% of them occurred a single time. Around 3.4% of the sample belongs to the ten largest clones. Patients with autoimmune disease history or receiving systemic immunosuppression were excluded from the trial. Peripheral blood for TCR sequencing was collected from all dose cohorts at baseline, on cycle 4 day 1, and on cycle 7 day 1. Samples were obtained from an open-label, multicenter, first-in-human phase I dose-escalation trial of ivuxolimab. Adults with locally advanced or metastatic melanoma, renal cell, hepatocellular, or head and neck squamous cell carcinoma were enrolled in the trial. Before TCR sequencing, CD4+ T cells and CD8+ T cells were sorted from peripheral blood as separate populations.

The sequence is built from TRBV5-6 and TRBJ2-1; TRBD2 is possibly the D segment (6 matching bases). Sequenced material: CD4+ or CD8+ T cells sorted from blood, taken in a trial of the OX40 agonist ivuxolimab. The sequence was collected from an adult with an advanced solid tumor such as melanoma, head and neck, liver or kidney cancer. The CDR3 is CASSLSRTIHYNEQFF. The DNA is TGTGCCAGCAGCTTGTCCAGGACTATTCACTACAATGAGCAGTTCTTC.